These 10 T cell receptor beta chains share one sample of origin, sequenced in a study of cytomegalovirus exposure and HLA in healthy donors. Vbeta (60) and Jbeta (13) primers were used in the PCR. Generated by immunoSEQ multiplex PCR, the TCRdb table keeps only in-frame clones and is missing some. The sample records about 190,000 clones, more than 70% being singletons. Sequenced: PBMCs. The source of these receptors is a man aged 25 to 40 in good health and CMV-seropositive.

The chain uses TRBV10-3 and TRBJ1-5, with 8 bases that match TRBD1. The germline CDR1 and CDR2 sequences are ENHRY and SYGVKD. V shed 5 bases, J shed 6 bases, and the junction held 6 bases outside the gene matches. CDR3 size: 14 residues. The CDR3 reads CAISPDREGQPQHF. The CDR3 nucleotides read TGTGCCATCAGTCCGGACAGGGAAGGTCAGCCCCAGCATTTT.

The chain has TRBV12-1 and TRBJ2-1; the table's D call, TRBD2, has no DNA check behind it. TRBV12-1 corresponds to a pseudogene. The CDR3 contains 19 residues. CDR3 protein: CASSFASLRGQSSYNEQFF. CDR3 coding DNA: TGTGCCAGCAGCTTTGCATCCTTGCGGGGGCAGAGCTCCTACAATGAGCAGTTCTTC.

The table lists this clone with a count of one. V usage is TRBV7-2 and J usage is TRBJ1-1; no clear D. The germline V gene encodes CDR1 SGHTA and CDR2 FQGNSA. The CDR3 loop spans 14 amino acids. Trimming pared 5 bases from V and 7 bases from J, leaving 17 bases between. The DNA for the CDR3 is TGTGCCAGCAGCCCCCGAGGCAGATCAGTTGAAGCTTTCTTT. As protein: CASSPRGRSVEAFF.

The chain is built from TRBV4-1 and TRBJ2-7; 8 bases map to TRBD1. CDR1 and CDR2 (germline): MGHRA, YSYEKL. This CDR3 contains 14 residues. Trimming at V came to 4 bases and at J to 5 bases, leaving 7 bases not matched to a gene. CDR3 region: CASSRTSDRDEQYF. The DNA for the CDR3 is TGCGCCAGCAGCCGGACCTCGGACAGGGACGAGCAGTACTTC.

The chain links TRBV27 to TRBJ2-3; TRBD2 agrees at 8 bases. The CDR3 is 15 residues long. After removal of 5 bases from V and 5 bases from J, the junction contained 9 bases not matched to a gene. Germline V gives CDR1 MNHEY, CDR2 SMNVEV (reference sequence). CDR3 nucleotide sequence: TGTGCCAGCAGTAAAGGGACTAGTAGGGGAGATACGCAGTATTTT. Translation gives CASSKGTSRGDTQYF.

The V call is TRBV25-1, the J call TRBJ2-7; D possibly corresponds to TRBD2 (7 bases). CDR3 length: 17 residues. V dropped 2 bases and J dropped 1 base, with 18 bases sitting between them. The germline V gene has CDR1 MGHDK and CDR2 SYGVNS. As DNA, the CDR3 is TGTGCCAGCAGTGAAGCCGGCACAGGGACTATATCCTACGAGCAGTACTTC. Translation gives CASSEAGTGTISYEQYF.

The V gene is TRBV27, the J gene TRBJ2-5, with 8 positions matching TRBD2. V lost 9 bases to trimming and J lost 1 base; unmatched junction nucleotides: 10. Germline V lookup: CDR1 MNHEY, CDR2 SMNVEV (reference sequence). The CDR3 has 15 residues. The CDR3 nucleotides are TGTGCCAGTCGAGCGGGAGTAGGGGTCCAAGAGACCCAGTACTTC. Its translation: CASRAGVGVQETQYF.

The CDR3 DNA reads TGTGCCAGCAGCTGGGGGGCCGGGGAGCTGTTTTTT. Translation gives CASSWGAGELFF. The genes are TRBV5-6 and TRBJ2-2, with D possibly being TRBD2 (6 bases). The V end lost 3 bases, the J end lost 6 bases, and 6 bases lay between the germline ends. Germline loops: CDR1 SGHDT, CDR2 YYEEEE. This CDR3 is built from 12 residues.

In nucleotides, the CDR3 is TGTGCCATCAGTGACAGGGCCTCTCTCTATGGCTACACCTTC. Translation gives CAISDRASLYGYTF. V usage is TRBV10-3 and J usage is TRBJ1-2; TRBD1 is a possible D gene (5 bases). Per germline, CDR1 ENHRY and CDR2 SYGVKD. Trimming pared 3 bases from V and 4 bases from J, leaving 12 bases between. The CDR3 is 14 amino acids.

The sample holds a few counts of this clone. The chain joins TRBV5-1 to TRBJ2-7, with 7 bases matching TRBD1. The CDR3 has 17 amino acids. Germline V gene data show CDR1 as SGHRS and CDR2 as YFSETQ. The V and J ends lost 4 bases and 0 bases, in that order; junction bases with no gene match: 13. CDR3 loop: CASSPAPGQVSSYEQYF. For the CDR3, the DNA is TGCGCCAGCAGCCCCGCCCCAGGACAGGTTAGCTCCTACGAGCAGTACTTC.